These T cell receptor beta chains were read from a single sample in a study of blood T cell repertoires in COVID-19. Profiling relied on immunoSEQ multiplex PCR, and the TCRdb table lists in-frame clones only, not all of them. The profile covers 45,000 to 70,000 clones, with over 75% appearing a single time and 7.2% taken by the ten largest. Sequencing was performed on peripheral blood. All receptors derive from a man aged 55 to 69 with acute or convalescent COVID-19. Each CDR3 is given with its conserved first and last residue. Fields, in order: J gene, V gene, CDR3 length, D gene, clone size, CDR3 DNA, CDR3 protein. A D gene is named only where the DNA matches it firmly. A row's size may be missing; if present it is once, few, many or a size class.

J: TRBJ2-5; V: TRBV18; length: 16; D: TRBD2; size: few; DNA: TGTGCCAGCTCACAGCGGACTAGCGGATACCAAGAGACCCAGTACTTC; CDR3: CASSQRTSGYQETQYF
J: TRBJ2-2; V: TRBV15; length: 14; D: -; size: -; DNA: TGTGCCACCAGCAGGGACAGGAACACCGGGGAGCTGTTTTTT; CDR3: CATSRDRNTGELFF
J: TRBJ2-1; V: TRBV7-3; length: 16; D: TRBD1; size: once; DNA: TGTGCCAGCAGCGTCTCGGGACAGGGGGCGCAAAATGAGCAGTTCTTC; CDR3: CASSVSGQGAQNEQFF
J: TRBJ1-6; V: TRBV19; length: 15; D: -; size: -; DNA: TGTGCCAGTAGTACGACAAAAGCTTATAATTCACCCCTCCACTTT; CDR3: CASSTTKAYNSPLHF
J: TRBJ1-6; V: TRBV27; length: 13; D: TRBD1; size: -; DNA: TGTGCCCAGAGGGGACAGGGGAATTCACCCCTCCACTTT; CDR3: CAQRGQGNSPLHF
J: TRBJ2-1; V: TRBV7-2; length: 13; D: -; size: -; DNA: TGTGCCAGCAGCTTGGGACAATACAATGAGCAGTTCTTC; CDR3: CASSLGQYNEQFF
J: TRBJ1-6; V: TRBV4-1; length: 16; D: TRBD1; size: -; DNA: TGCGCCAGCAGCTCCACTCGTTTGGGACAGAATTCACCCCTCCACTTT; CDR3: CASSSTRLGQNSPLHF
J: TRBJ2-3; V: TRBV19; length: 12; D: -; size: -; DNA: TGTGCCAGTAGTATAGTCGGAGATACGCAGTATTTT; CDR3: CASSIVGDTQYF
J: TRBJ2-7; V: TRBV28; length: 15; D: -; size: few; DNA: TGTGCCAGCAGTTTCTTTTCCGTGGTGGGGAGGGAGCAGTACTTC; CDR3: CASSFFSVVGREQYF
J: TRBJ1-5; V: TRBV19; length: 14; D: TRBD1; size: -; DNA: TGTGCCAGTAGGGCCAGGGGGAGCAATCAGCCCCAGCATTTT; CDR3: CASRARGSNQPQHF
J: TRBJ2-7; V: TRBV6-5; length: 14; D: -; size: -; DNA: TGTGCCAGCAGTTACTCGGGGGCCTCCTACGAGCAGTACTTC; CDR3: CASSYSGASYEQYF
J: TRBJ1-1; V: TRBV21-1; length: 19; D: -; size: -; DNA: TGTGCCAGCAGCATGGAAAATTGGGGGGAGAGGGATTCATACACTGAAGCTTTCTTT; CDR3: CASSMENWGERDSYTEAFF
J: TRBJ2-1; V: TRBV29-1; length: 14; D: TRBD2; size: few; DNA: TGCAGCGTTGTTGGCGGGGGGGCAGTAAATGAGCAGTTCTTC; CDR3: CSVVGGGAVNEQFF
J: TRBJ2-5; V: TRBV9; length: 13; D: TRBD2; size: -; DNA: TGTGCCAGCAGCGTCGGGGGGGCCGAGACCCAGTACTTC; CDR3: CASSVGGAETQYF
J: TRBJ1-1; V: TRBV11-3; length: 13; D: TRBD1; size: -; DNA: TGTGCCAGCAGCCAGGGGGTGAACACTGAAGCTTTCTTT; CDR3: CASSQGVNTEAFF
J: TRBJ2-1; V: TRBV5-1; length: 16; D: TRBD2; size: -; DNA: TGCGCCAGCAGCTCAACCCGGACTAGCGGGGGTGGGGAGCAGTTCTTC; CDR3: CASSSTRTSGGGEQFF
J: TRBJ2-5; V: TRBV5-5; length: 15; D: -; size: -; DNA: TGTGCCAGCAGCAAGCTTCCGGGAGCGATAGAGACCCAGTACTTC; CDR3: CASSKLPGAIETQYF
J: TRBJ2-2; V: TRBV5-4; length: 16; D: TRBD2; size: -; DNA: TGTGCCAGCAGCCGCGGGGGGGAGGTATTTACCGGGGAGCTGTTTTTT; CDR3: CASSRGGEVFTGELFF
J: TRBJ1-2; V: TRBV5-4; length: 15; D: TRBD1; size: -; DNA: TGTGCCAGCCTTCAACAGGGGGCGCCTAACTATGGCTACACCTTC; CDR3: CASLQQGAPNYGYTF
J: TRBJ2-2; V: TRBV7-2; length: 16; D: TRBD1; size: -; DNA: TGTGCCAGCAGCTTAGGGGGACAGGCGAACACCGGGGAGCTGTTTTTT; CDR3: CASSLGGQANTGELFF
J: TRBJ1-1; V: TRBV7-2; length: 13; D: -; size: -; DNA: TGTGCCAGCAGCTTAGGAGGGACTAGGGGAGCTTTCTTT; CDR3: CASSLGGTRGAFF
J: TRBJ2-5; V: TRBV21-1; length: 15; D: -; size: -; DNA: TGTGCCAGCCCGTTTAGCGGGGGGGCCCGGGAGACCCAGTACTTC; CDR3: CASPFSGGARETQYF
J: TRBJ2-3; V: TRBV9; length: 13; D: -; size: -; DNA: TGTGCCAGTGGGGCTGCGGTCCCAGATACGCAGTATTTT; CDR3: CASGAAVPDTQYF
J: TRBJ1-1; V: TRBV2; length: 15; D: TRBD1; size: -; DNA: TGTGCCAGCATCCCCATAGACAGGGCCCTGGCTGAAGCTTTCTTT; CDR3: CASIPIDRALAEAFF
J: TRBJ2-1; V: TRBV11-3; length: 13; D: -; size: -; DNA: TGTGCCAGCAGCTTATTCGACTCCTATGAGCAGTTCTTC; CDR3: CASSLFDSYEQFF
J: TRBJ2-3; V: TRBV24-1; length: 16; D: TRBD2; size: -; DNA: TGTGCCACCAGTGATTTAGGCGGGGGGGCCACAGATACGCAGTATTTT; CDR3: CATSDLGGGATDTQYF
J: TRBJ2-2; V: TRBV27; length: 15; D: -; size: -; DNA: TGTGCCGTCGCCCGGGAGCTCGGTGCGGGCGGGGAGCTGTTTTTT; CDR3: CAVARELGAGGELFF
J: TRBJ1-2; V: TRBV19; length: 13; D: -; size: few; DNA: TGTGCCAGTAGCTATGGGGGGGAAAAGGTGGACACCTTC; CDR3: CASSYGGEKVDTF
J: TRBJ2-2; V: TRBV7-2; length: 18; D: TRBD1; size: -; DNA: TGTGCCAGCAGCAAGGGGGCCGGGACAGGGAGGAGGACCGGGGAGCTGTTTTTT; CDR3: CASSKGAGTGRRTGELFF
J: TRBJ1-2; V: TRBV5-6; length: 17; D: -; size: -; DNA: TGTGCCAGCAGCTCGGCCATCGGGACTCAAAACAACTATGGCTACACCTTC; CDR3: CASSSAIGTQNNYGYTF
J: TRBJ2-1; V: TRBV18; length: 13; D: -; size: -; DNA: TGTGCCAGCTCACCAACCCTAGATAATGAGCAGTTCTTC; CDR3: CASSPTLDNEQFF
J: TRBJ1-3; V: TRBV30; length: 12; D: -; size: -; DNA: TGTGCCTGGACAGGGACTGGAAACACCATATATTTT; CDR3: CAWTGTGNTIYF
J: TRBJ1-5; V: TRBV4-1; length: 16; D: -; size: -; DNA: TGCGCCAGCAGCCAAGTCGCGACAGCCGCCAATCAGCCCCAGCATTTT; CDR3: CASSQVATAANQPQHF
J: TRBJ1-2; V: TRBV13; length: 15; D: -; size: few; DNA: TGTGCCAGTACGAGCGGGTGGGACGCGGGGTATGGCTACACCTTC; CDR3: CASTSGWDAGYGYTF
J: TRBJ1-1; V: TRBV14; length: 15; D: TRBD1; size: -; DNA: TGTGCCAGCAGCCAAGCCGCAGGGGGTCACACTGAAGCTTTCTTT; CDR3: CASSQAAGGHTEAFF
J: TRBJ2-5; V: TRBV5-4; length: 13; D: -; size: -; DNA: TGTGCCAGCAGCACCGGGGTCGGGGAGACCCAGTACTTC; CDR3: CASSTGVGETQYF
J: TRBJ1-6; V: TRBV18; length: 18; D: -; size: -; DNA: TGTGCCAGCTCACCACTTGACAGTAACCGGGCCGATAATTCACCCCTCCACTTT; CDR3: CASSPLDSNRADNSPLHF
J: TRBJ1-2; V: TRBV2; length: 17; D: TRBD1; size: -; DNA: TGTGCCAGCAGTGAAGCCGGACAGGGATCAGCTAACTATGGCTACACCTTC; CDR3: CASSEAGQGSANYGYTF
J: TRBJ2-1; V: TRBV5-1; length: 16; D: TRBD2; size: -; DNA: TGCGCCAGCAGTATGGAGATAACTAGCGGCTACAATGAGCAGTTCTTC; CDR3: CASSMEITSGYNEQFF
J: TRBJ1-2; V: TRBV9; length: 15; D: -; size: -; DNA: TGTGCCAGCAGCGTAGGGAACAGCTTTAACTATGGCTACACCTTC; CDR3: CASSVGNSFNYGYTF